This T cell receptor beta chain was recorded in a study of human CD8 memory T cell subsets (dated by TCRdb to between 2020 and 2021). For the wider study: To assess how stem-like (TSTEM), progenitor exhausted-like (TPEX) and effector memory CD8+ T cell subsets are clonally related, the TCRbeta repertoires of these three subsets were compared. Six donors each provided TSTEM, TPEX and effector memory subsets, and TCRbeta repertoires were obtained from all six.

CCR7+ PD-1- TIGIT- cells were classified as stem-like memory CD8+ T cells (TSTEM). Peripheral blood mononuclear cells were isolated from healthy donor buffy coats by density gradient separation. Negative magnetic separation using EasySep or MojoSort CD8+ T cell isolation kits was how the study enriched total CD8+ T cells. An RNeasy Mini Kit was used to extract total RNA from duplicate vials of about 150,000 sorted CD8+ T cells per subset. PBMCs were used either fresh or after cryopreservation in fetal bovine serum containing about 10% DMSO. CD8+ T cell subsets were sorted to purity by fluorescence-activated cell sorting on a FACSAria III. On this clonotype: The antigen this receptor binds is unknown.

The germline V gene provides CDR1 SGDLS and CDR2 YYNGEE. Its CDR3 holds 14 amino acids, cysteine through phenylalanine. No DNA is given. TCRdb records NextSeq 550 as the sequencer. A Human TCR Profiling Kit was used to prepare UMI-labeled 5' RACE TCRbeta libraries. Every TCRbeta library was prepared in parallel with an identical number of PCR cycles. The paper's processing steps were these. Each TCRbeta library contained between about 2,900 and 20,000 functional CDR3beta clonotypes. MIGEC 1.2.9 was used for UMI extraction and consensus assembly, with a minimum of three reads required per UMI. MiXCR 3.0.3 was used to extract the in-frame CDR3beta repertoires. Each sample was downsampled to 42,000 randomly selected UMIs before diversity metrics were calculated in VDJtools 1.2.1. For each sample pair, the repertoire overlap metrics D, R and F2 were calculated in VDJtools using the top 3,000 clones. The reads underwent TCRdb reprocessing, giving one record for each CDR3 protein sequence and no DNA. TCRdb, rather than the study authors, made the V and J calls. The sample's table lists a count of more than 9,000 distinct CDR3 sequences. The ten largest clonotypes hold roughly 20% of the sample.

What the authors observed across the whole study: Only TCRbeta chains were sequenced, and the repertoire comparisons were based on about six donors and tested using paired t-tests with Bonferroni correction. Greater repertoire diversity in TSTEM than in TPEX subsets was suggested by Chao1 estimates, potentially reflecting a broader range of specificities. Similarly high normalized Shannon-Wiener diversity was shown by TSTEM and TPEX subsets, whereas comparatively lower diversity was seen in effector memory subsets. Both stem-like subsets shared clonotypes with effector memory cells, but TSTEM and TPEX repertoires overlapped minimally, suggesting distinct antigen spectra.

The sample comprised CD8+ stem-like memory T cells (TSCM and TCM) sorted from PBMCs. The sample's cell subset or site label, in plain terms: stem-like memory CD8 T cells (TSTEM), CCR7+ PD-1- TIGIT-. The rearranged chain carries TRBV9 and TRBJ1-3. This receptor was taken from a human donor in good health. The CDR3: CASSPGEGRNTIYF.